The present T cell receptor (beta chain) was sequenced within a study of cytomegalovirus exposure and HLA in healthy donors. Trimming stripped 5 bases from V and 0 bases from J, with 19 bases between. In germline, CDR1 is MNHEY, CDR2 SMNVEV (reference sequence). The CDR3 contains 17 residues. Note on this clone: Its target is unknown.

Study results and limitations: Prior analysis indicated that the majority of TCR beta V segments exhibited productivity approximately 87% or approximately 30% of the time.

Vbeta (60) and Jbeta (13) primers were used in the PCR. Profiling relied on immunoSEQ multiplex PCR, and the TCRdb table lists in-frame clones only, not all of them. The table includes more than 85,000 clones, 12% to 15% detected once. Sample: PBMCs. This clonotype was obtained from a female donor in good health and CMV-seronegative. V usage is TRBV27 and J usage is TRBJ2-5; TRBD1 might be the D (5 bases). The CDR3 DNA is TGTGCCAGCAGTCCCGACAGACCCCTAAAGTACCAAGAGACCCAGTACTTC. Translation gives CASSPDRPLKYQETQYF.